The following is a TCR beta chain sequence with its context. The data were produced by immunoSEQ multiplex PCR, yet TCRdb's version contains in-frame clones alone and is incomplete. The data hold fewer than 250,000 clones, with about 86% observed a single time. The data originate from a study of blood T cell repertoires in COVID-19. CDR3 length: 14 amino acids. V lost 1 base, J lost 4 bases, and 10 bases lay in between. Per germline, CDR1 SGHVS and CDR2 FQNEAQ. The sample taken for sequencing was peripheral blood. This receptor was identified in a woman aged 45 to 65 with acute or convalescent COVID-19. The chain has TRBV7-8 and TRBJ2-5; maybe TRBD1 (6 bases). CDR3 bases: TGTGCCAGCAGCTTAGAAAGGGGGAGAGAGACCCAGTACTTC. It translates to CASSLERGRETQYF.